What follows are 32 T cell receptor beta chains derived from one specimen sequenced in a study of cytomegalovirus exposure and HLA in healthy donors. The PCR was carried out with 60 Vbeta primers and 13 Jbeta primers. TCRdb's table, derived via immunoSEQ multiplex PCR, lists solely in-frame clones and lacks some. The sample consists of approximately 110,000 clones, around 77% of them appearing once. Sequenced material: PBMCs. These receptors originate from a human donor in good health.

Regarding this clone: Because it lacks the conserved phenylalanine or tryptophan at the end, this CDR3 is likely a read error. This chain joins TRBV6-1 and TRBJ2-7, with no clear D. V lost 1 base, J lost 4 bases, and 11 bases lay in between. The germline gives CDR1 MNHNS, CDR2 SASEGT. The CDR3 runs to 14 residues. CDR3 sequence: CASSEERAIYEQYL. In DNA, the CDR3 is TGTGCCAGCAGTGAAGAGAGAGCGATTTACGAGCAGTACCTC.

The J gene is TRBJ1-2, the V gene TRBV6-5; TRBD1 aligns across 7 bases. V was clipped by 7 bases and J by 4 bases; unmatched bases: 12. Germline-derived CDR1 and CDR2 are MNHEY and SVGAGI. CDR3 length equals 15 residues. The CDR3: CASNPKTGLIYGYTF. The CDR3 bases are TGTGCCAGCAACCCGAAGACAGGGCTGATCTATGGCTACACCTTC.

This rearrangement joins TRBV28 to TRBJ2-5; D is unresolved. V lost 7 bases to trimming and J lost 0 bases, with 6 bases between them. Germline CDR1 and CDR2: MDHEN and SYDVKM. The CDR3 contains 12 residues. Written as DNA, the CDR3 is TGTGCCAGCACCACAAACCAAGAGACCCAGTACTTC. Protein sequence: CASTTNQETQYF.

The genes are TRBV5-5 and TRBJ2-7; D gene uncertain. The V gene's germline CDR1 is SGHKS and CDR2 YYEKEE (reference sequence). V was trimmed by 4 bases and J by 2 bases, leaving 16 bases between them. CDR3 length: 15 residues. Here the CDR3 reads CASSLSERGPYEQYF. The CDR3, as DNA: TGTGCCAGCAGCCTGTCCGAACGCGGCCCCTACGAGCAGTACTTC.

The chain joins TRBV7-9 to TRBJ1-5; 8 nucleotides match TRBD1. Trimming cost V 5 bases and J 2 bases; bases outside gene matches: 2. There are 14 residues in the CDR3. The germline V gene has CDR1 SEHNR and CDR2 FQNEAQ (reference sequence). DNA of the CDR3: TGTGCCAGCAGCACGGACAGGGGCAATCAGCCCCAGCATTTT. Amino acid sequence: CASSTDRGNQPQHF.

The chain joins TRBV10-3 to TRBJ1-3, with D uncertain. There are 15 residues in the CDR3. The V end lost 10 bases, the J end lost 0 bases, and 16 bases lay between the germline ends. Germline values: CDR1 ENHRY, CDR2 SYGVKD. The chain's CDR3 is CATNGGLDSGNTIYF. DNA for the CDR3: TGTGCCACCAATGGTGGACTGGACTCTGGAAACACCATATATTTT.

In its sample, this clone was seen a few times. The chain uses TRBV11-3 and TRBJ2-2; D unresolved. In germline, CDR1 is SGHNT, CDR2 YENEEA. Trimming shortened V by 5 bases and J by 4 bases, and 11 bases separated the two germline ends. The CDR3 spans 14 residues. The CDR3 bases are TGTGCCAGCAGCCCCCGTCGGGTCACCGGGGAGCTGTTTTTT. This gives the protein CASSPRRVTGELFF.

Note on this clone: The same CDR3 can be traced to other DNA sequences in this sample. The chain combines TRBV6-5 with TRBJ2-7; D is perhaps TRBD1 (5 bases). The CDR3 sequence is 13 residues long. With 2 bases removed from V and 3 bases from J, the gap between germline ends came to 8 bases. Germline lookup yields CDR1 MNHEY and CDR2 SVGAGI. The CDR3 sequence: CASSYRQGYEQYF. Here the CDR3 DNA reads TGTGCCAGCAGTTACAGGCAGGGCTACGAGCAGTACTTC.

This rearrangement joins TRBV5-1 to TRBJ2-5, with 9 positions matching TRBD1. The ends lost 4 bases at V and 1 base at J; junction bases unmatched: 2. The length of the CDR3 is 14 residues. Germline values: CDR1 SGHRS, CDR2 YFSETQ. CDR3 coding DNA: TGCGCCAGCAGCATGGGACAGGGCCAAGAGACCCAGTACTTC. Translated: CASSMGQGQETQYF.

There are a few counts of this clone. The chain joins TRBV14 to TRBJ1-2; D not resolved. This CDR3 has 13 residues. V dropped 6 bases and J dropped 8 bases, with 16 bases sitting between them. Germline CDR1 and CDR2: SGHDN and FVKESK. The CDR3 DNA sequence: TGTGCCAGCAGACTGATGGAGGCGGGGGGCTACACCTTC. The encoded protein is CASRLMEAGGYTF.

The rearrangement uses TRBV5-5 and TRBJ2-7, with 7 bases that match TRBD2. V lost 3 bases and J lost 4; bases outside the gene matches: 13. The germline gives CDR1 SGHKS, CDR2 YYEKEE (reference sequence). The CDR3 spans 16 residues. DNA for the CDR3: TGTGCCAGCAGCTCCGACCTGGCGGGAGAAATTTACGAGCAGTACTTC. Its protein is CASSSDLAGEIYEQYF.

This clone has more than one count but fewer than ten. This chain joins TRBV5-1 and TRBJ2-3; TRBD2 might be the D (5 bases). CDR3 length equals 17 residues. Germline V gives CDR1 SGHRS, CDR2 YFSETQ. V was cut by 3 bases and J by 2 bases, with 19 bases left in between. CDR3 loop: CASSSYRTSFPTDTQYF. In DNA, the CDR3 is TGCGCCAGCAGCTCTTACCGTACTAGTTTTCCCACAGATACGCAGTATTTT.

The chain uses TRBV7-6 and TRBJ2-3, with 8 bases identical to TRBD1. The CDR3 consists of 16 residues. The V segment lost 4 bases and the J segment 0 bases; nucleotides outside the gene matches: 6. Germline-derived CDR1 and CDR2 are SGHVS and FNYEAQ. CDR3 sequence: CASSSRGDRSTDTQYF. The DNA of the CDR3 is TGTGCCAGCAGCTCCCGAGGGGACAGGAGCACAGATACGCAGTATTTT.

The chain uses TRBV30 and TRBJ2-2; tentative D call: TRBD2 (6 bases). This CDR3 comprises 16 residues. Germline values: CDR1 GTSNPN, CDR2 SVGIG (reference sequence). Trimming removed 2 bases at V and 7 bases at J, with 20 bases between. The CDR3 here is CAWSLLNPEEGGELFF. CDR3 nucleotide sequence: TGTGCCTGGAGTTTACTTAACCCGGAGGAGGGCGGGGAGCTGTTTTTT.

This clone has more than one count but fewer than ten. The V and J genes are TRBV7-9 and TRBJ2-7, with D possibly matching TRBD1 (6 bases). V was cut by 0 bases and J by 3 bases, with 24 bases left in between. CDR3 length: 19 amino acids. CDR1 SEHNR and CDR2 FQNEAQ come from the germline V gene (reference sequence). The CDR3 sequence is CASSLARSFRVGAIYEQYF. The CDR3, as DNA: TGTGCCAGCAGCTTAGCGCGGTCGTTTCGTGTGGGGGCGATCTACGAGCAGTACTTC.

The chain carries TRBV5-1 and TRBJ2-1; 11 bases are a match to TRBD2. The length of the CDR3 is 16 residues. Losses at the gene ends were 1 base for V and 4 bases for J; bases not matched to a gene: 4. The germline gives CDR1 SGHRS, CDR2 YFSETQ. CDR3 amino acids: CASSLTSGSLYNEQFF. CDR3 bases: TGCGCCAGCAGCTTGACTAGCGGGAGCTTATACAATGAGCAGTTCTTC.

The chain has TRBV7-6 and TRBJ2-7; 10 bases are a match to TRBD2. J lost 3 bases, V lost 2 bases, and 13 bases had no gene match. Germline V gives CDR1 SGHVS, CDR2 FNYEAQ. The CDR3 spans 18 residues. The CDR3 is CASSLPSGEAGGLYEQYF. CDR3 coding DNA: TGTGCCAGCAGCTTACCCTCGGGGGAAGCGGGAGGGCTCTACGAGCAGTACTTC.

The CDR3 region is CASSFSSGVLYEQYF. Here the CDR3 DNA reads TGTGCCAGCAGTTTTTCCAGCGGGGTACTTTACGAGCAGTACTTC. This chain connects TRBV27 to TRBJ2-7; 7 bases agree with TRBD2. The germline V gene has CDR1 MNHEY and CDR2 SMNVEV (reference sequence). Losses at the gene ends were 3 bases for V and 4 bases for J; bases not matched to a gene: 9. The CDR3 is 15 amino acids.

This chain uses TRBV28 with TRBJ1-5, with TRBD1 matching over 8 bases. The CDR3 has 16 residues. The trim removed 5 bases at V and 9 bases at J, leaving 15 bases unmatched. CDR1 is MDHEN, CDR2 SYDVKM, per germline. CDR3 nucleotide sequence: TGTGCCAGCAGTCATGGGGCCGGGACAGGTGGTTCGCCCCAGCATTTT. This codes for CASSHGAGTGGSPQHF.

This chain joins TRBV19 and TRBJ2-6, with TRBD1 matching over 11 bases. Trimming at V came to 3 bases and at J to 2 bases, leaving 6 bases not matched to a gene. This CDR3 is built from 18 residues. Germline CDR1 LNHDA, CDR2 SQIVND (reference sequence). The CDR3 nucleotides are TGTGCCAGTAGTATCCTCGGACAGGGGGCAGCTGGGGCCAACGTCCTGACTTTC. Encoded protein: CASSILGQGAAGANVLTF.

CDR3 in amino acids: CAVGGEKTGNTEAFF. CDR3 in DNA: TGTGCCGTGGGAGGGGAAAAGACAGGGAACACTGAAGCTTTCTTT. The rearrangement links TRBV5-4 to TRBJ1-1; weak D call: TRBD1 (6 bases). With 10 bases removed from V and 1 base from J, the gap between germline ends came to 20 bases. The CDR3 sequence is 15 residues long. Germline V gene data show CDR1 as SGHNT and CDR2 as YYREEE (reference sequence).

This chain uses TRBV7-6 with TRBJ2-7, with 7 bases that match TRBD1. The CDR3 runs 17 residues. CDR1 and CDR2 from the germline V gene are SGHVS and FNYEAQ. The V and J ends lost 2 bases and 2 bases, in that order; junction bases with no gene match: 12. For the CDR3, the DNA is TGTGCCAGCAGCTTACTGAAACCGGGACAGATTACCTACGAGCAGTACTTC. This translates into CASSLLKPGQITYEQYF.

The DNA of the CDR3 is TGTGCTAGTGGTTTAACAGGGGGCGGGGAGCAGTACTTC. Amino acid sequence: CASGLTGGGEQYF. This chain uses TRBV12-5 with TRBJ2-5, with 9 bases fitting TRBD1. The CDR3 has 13 amino acids. The ends lost 3 bases at V and 11 bases at J; junction bases unmatched: 7. The germline V gene has CDR1 LGHNT and CDR2 FRNRAP.

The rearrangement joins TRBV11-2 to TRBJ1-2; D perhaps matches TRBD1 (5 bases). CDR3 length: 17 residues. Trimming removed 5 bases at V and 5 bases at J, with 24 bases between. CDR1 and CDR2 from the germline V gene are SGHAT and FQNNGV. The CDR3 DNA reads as TGTGCCAGCAGCCCTTCAGCCGACCGGCAGGGTTGGTATGGCTACACCTTC. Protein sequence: CASSPSADRQGWYGYTF.

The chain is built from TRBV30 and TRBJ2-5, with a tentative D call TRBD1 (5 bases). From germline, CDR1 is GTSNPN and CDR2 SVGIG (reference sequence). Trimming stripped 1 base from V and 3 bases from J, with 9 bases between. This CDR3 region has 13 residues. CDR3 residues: CAWSDGQEETQYF. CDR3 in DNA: TGTGCCTGGAGTGACGGACAAGAAGAGACCCAGTACTTC.

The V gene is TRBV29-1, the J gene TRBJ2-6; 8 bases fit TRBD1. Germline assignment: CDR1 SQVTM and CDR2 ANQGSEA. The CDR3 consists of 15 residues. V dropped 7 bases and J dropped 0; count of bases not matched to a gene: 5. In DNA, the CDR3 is TGCAGCGCGACAGGGGCCGTCTCTGGGGCCAACGTCCTGACTTTC. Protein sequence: CSATGAVSGANVLTF.

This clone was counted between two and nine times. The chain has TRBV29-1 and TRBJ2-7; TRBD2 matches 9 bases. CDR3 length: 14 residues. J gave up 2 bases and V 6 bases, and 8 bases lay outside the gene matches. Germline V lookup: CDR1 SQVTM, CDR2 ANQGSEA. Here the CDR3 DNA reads TGCAGCGTGAATATAGCGGGAGCTGCCTACGAGCAGTACTTC. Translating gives CSVNIAGAAYEQYF.

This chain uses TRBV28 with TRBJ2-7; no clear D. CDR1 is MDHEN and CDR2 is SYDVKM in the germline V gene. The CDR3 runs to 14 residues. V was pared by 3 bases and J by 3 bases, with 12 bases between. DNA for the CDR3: TGTGCCAGCAGTTTTATTGGTAGGAGCTACGAGCAGTACTTC. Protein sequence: CASSFIGRSYEQYF.

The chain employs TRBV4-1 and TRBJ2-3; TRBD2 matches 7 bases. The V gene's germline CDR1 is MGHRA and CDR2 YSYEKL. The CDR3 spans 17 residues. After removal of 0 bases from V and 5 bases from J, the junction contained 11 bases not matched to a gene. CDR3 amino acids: CASSQDHGSGWEDTQYF. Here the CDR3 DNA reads TGCGCCAGCAGCCAAGATCATGGTAGCGGGTGGGAAGATACGCAGTATTTT.

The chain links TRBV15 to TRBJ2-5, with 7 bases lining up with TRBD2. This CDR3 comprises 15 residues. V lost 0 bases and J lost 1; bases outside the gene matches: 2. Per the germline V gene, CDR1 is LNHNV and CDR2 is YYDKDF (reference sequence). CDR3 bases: TGTGCCACCAGCAGAGACCTAGCGGCCCAAGAGACCCAGTACTTC. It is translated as CATSRDLAAQETQYF. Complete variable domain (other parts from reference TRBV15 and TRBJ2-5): DAMVIQNPRYQVTQFGKPVTLSCSQTLNHNVMYWYQQKSSQAPKLLFHYYDKDFNNEADTPDNFQSRRPNTSFCFLDIRSPGLGDTAMYLCATSRDLAAQETQYFGPGTRLLVL.

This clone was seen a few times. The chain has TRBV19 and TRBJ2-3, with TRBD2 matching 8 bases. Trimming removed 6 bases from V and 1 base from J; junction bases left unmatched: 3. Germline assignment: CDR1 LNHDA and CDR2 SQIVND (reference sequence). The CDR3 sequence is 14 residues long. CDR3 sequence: CASRGAGGTDTQYF. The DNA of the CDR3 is TGTGCCAGTAGAGGAGCGGGAGGCACAGATACGCAGTATTTT.

In DNA, the CDR3 is TGTGCCAGTAGTCTTGGGACTAGCGGAGATACGCAGTATTTT. It is translated as CASSLGTSGDTQYF. The chain recombines TRBV19 with TRBJ2-3, with 11 bases aligning to TRBD2. Germline assignment: CDR1 LNHDA and CDR2 SQIVND (reference sequence). This CDR3 is 14 amino acids long. V lost 5 bases to trimming and J lost 5 bases; unmatched junction nucleotides: 3.